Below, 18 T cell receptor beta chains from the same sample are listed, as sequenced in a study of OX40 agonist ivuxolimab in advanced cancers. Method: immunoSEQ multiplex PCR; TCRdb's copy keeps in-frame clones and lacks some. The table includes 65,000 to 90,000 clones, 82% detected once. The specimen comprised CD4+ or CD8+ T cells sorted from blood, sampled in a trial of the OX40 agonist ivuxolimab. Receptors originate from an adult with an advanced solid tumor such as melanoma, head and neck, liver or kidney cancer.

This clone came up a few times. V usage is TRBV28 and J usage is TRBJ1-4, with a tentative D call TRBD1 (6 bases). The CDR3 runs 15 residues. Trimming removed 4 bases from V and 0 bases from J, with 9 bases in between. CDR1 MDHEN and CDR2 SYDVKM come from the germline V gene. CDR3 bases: TGTGCCAGCAGTTGGGACACCTCAACTAATGAAAAACTGTTTTTT. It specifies CASSWDTSTNEKLFF.

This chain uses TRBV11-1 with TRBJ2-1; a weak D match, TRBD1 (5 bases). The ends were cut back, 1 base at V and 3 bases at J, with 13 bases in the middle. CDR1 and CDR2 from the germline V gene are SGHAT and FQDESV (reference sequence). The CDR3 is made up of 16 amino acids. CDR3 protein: CASSLVGRRGYNEQFF. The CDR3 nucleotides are TGTGCCAGCAGCTTAGTAGGGCGTAGGGGCTACAATGAGCAGTTCTTC.

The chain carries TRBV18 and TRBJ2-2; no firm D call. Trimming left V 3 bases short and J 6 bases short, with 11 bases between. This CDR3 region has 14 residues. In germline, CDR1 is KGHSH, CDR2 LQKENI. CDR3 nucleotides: TGTGCCAGCTCACCCCGGACCCGGGCCGGGGAGCTGTTTTTT. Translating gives CASSPRTRAGELFF.

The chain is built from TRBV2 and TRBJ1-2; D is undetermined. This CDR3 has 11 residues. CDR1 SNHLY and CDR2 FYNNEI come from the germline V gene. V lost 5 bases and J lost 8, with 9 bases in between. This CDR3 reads CASSYTGGYTF. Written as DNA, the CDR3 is TGTGCCAGCAGTTATACCGGGGGCTACACCTTC.

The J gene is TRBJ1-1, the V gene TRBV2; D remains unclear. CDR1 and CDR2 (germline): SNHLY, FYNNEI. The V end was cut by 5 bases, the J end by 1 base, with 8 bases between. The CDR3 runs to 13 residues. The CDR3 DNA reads TGTGCCAGCAGTACGCGGCCGAACACTGAAGCTTTCTTT. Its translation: CASSTRPNTEAFF.

CDR3 sequence: CASSLGGAGGYNEQFF. The DNA of the CDR3 is TGCGCCAGCAGCCTCGGAGGAGCGGGGGGTTACAATGAGCAGTTCTTC. V and J are TRBV5-1 and TRBJ2-1; 9 positions agree with TRBD2. The CDR3 totals 16 residues. J gave up 4 bases and V 4 bases, and 9 bases lay outside the gene matches. Per the germline V gene, CDR1 is SGHRS and CDR2 is YFSETQ.

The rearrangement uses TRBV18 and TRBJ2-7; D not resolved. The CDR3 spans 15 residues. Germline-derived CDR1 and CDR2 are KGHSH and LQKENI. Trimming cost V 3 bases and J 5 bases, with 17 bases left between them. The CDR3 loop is CASSPPTRAADEQYF. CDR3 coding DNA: TGTGCCAGCTCACCTCCGACTCGGGCGGCGGACGAGCAGTACTTC.

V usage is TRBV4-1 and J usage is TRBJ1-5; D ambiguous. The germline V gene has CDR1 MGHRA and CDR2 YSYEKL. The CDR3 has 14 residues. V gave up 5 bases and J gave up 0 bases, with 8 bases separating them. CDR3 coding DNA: TGCGCCAGCAGCGCGGGAGATAGCAATCAGCCCCAGCATTTT. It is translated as CASSAGDSNQPQHF.

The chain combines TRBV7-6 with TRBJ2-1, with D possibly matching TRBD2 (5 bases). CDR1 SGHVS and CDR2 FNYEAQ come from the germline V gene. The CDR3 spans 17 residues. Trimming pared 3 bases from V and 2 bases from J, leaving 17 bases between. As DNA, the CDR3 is TGTGCCAGCAGCTTCGGACTCCTACGTACGACCTACAATGAGCAGTTCTTC. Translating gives CASSFGLLRTTYNEQFF.

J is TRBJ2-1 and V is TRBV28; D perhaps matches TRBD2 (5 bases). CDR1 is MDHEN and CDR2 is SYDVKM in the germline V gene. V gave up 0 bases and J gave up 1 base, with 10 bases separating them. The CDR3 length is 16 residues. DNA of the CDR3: TGTGCCAGCAGTTTATGGGGGAGAGAGTCCTACAATGAGCAGTTCTTC. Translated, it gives CASSLWGRESYNEQFF.

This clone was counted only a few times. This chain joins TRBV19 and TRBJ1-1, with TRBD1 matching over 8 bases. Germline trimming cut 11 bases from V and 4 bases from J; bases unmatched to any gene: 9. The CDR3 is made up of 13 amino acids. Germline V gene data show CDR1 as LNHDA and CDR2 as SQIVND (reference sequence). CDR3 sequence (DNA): TGTGCCGTCCAGGGGGCGATGCTCACTGAAGCTTTCTTT. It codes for CAVQGAMLTEAFF.

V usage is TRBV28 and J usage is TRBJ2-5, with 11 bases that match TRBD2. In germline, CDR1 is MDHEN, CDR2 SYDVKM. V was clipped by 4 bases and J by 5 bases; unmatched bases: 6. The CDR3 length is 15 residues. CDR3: CASSSLAGGGETQYF. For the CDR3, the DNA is TGTGCCAGCAGTTCGTTAGCGGGAGGGGGGGAGACCCAGTACTTC.

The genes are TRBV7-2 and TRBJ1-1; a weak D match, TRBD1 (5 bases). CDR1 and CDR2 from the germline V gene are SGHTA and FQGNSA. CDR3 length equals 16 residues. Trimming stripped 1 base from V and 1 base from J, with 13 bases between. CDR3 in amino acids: CASSLGDLGQNTEAFF. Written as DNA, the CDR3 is TGTGCCAGCAGCTTAGGGGACTTAGGACAGAACACTGAAGCTTTCTTT.

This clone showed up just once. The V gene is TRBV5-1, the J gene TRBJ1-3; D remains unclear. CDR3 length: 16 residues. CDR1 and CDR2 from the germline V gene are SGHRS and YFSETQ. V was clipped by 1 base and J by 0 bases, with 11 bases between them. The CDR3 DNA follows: TGCGCCAGCAGCTTGTCCGAGCTCAACTCTGGAAACACCATATATTTT. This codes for CASSLSELNSGNTIYF.

Here the CDR3 DNA reads TGTGCCACCAGCAGAGGGGGTAATAGTTATGAGCAGTTCTTC. It translates to CATSRGGNSYEQFF. The chain recombines TRBV15 with TRBJ2-1; D ambiguous. CDR3 size: 14 residues. Per germline, CDR1 LNHNV and CDR2 YYDKDF (reference sequence). Trimming shortened V by 1 base and J by 8 bases, and 12 bases separated the two germline ends.

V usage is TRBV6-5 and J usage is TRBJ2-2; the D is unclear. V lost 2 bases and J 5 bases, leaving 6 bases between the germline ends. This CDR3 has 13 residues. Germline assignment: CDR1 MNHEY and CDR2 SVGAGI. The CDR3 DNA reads TGTGCCAGCAGTTACCCGGGTACCGGGGAGCTGTTTTTT. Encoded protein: CASSYPGTGELFF.

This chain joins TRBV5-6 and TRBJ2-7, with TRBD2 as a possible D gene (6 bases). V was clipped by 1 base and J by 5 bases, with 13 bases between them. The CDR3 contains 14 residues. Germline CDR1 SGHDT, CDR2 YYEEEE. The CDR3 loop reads CASSLRGFGNEQYF. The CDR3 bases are TGTGCCAGCAGCTTGCGGGGGTTTGGGAACGAGCAGTACTTC.

CDR3 coding DNA: TGTGCCAGCACCCTTCCATACAATCAGCCCCAGCATTTT. Amino acid sequence: CASTLPYNQPQHF. The genes are TRBV28 and TRBJ1-5; D unclear. CDR1 is MDHEN, CDR2 SYDVKM, per germline. V lost 7 bases to trimming and J lost 3 bases, with 10 bases between them. The CDR3 has 13 residues.